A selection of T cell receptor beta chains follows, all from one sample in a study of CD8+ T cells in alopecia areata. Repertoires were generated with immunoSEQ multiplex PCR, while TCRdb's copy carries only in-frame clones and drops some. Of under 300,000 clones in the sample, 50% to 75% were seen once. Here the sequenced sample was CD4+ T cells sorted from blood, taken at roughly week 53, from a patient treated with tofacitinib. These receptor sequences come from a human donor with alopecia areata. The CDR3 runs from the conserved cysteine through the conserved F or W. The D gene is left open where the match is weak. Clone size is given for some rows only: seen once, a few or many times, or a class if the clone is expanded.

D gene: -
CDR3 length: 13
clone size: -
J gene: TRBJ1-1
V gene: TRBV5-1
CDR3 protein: CASSFDPNTEAFF
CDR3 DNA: TGCGCCAGCAGCTTCGACCCGAACACTGAAGCTTTCTTT

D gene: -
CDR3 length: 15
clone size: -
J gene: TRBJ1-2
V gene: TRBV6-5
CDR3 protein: CASSYSILQPYGYTF
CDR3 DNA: TGTGCCAGCAGTTACTCGATTTTGCAACCCTATGGCTACACCTTC

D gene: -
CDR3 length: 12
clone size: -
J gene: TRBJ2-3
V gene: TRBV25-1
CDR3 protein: CASSGAGDTQYF
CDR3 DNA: TGTGCCAGCAGTGGGGCTGGAGATACGCAGTATTTT

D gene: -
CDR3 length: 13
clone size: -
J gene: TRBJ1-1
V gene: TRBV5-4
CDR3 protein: CASSLGVTSEAFF
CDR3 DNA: TGTGCCAGCAGCTTGGGGGTGACATCTGAAGCTTTCTTT

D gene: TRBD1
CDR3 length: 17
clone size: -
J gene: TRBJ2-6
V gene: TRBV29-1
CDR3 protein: CSVVGTGANSGANVLTF
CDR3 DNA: TGCAGCGTTGTAGGGACAGGAGCTAACTCTGGGGCCAACGTCCTGACTTTC

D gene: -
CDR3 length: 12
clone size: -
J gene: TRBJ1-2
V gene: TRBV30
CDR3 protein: CAWGMSGYGYTF
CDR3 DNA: TGTGCCTGGGGAATGTCAGGCTATGGCTACACCTTC

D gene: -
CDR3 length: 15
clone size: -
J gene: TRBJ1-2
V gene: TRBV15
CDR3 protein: CATSREGTRPRGYTF
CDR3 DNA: TGTGCCACCAGCAGAGAAGGGACCCGACCGCGGGGCTACACCTTC

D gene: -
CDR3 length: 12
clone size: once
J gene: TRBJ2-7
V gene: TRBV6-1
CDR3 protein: CASSPDGGPKGF
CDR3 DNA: TGTGCCAGCAGCCCGGACGGAGGGCCCAAAGGCTTC

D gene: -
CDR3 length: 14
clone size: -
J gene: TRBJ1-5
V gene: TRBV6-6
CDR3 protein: CASSYSSLGEPQHF
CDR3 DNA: TGTGCCAGCAGTTACTCTTCACTGGGAGAGCCCCAGCATTTT

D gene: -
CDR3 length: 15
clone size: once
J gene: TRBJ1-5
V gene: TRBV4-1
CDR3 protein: CASSQEEGVNQPQHF
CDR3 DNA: TGCGCCAGCAGCCAAGAGGAGGGGGTGAATCAGCCCCAGCATTTT

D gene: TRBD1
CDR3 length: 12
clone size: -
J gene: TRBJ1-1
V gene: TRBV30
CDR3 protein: CAWTGGTPEAFF
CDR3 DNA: TGTGCCTGGACAGGGGGCACCCCTGAAGCTTTCTTT

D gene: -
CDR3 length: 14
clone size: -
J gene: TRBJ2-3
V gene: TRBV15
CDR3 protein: CATSRDSFTDTQYF
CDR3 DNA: TGTGCCACCAGCAGGGACAGTTTCACAGATACGCAGTATTTT

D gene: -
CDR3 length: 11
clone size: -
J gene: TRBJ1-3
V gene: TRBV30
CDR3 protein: CACRPGNTIYF
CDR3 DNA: TGTGCCTGCCGACCCGGAAACACCATATATTTT

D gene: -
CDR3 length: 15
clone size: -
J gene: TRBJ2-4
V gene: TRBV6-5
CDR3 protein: CASMDQGIAKNIQYF
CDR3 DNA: TGTGCCAGCATGGATCAGGGGATAGCCAAAAACATTCAGTACTTC

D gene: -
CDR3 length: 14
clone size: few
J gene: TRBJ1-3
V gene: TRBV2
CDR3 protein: CASSDRVYGNTIYF
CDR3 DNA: TGTGCCAGCAGTGACAGGGTGTACGGAAACACCATATATTTT

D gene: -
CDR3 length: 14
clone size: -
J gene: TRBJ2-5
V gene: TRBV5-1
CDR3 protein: CASAGDIRRKAQYF
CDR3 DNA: TGCGCCAGCGCAGGGGACATTCGGAGGAAGGCCCAGTACTTC

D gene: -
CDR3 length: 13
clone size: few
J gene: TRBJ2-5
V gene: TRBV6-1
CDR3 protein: CASSRDPQETQYF
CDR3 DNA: TGTGCCAGCAGCCGGGACCCCCAAGAGACCCAGTACTTC

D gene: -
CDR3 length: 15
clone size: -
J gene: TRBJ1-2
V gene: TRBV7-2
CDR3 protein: CASSPSVGGRRGYTF
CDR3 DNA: TGTGCCAGCAGCCCCTCCGTGGGGGGGCGCAGGGGCTACACCTTC

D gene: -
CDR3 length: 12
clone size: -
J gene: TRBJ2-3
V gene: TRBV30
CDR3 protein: CAWSWVTDTQYF
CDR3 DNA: TGTGCCTGGAGTTGGGTCACGGATACGCAGTATTTT

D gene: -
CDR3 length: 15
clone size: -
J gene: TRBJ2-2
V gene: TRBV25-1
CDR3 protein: CASSGRDSYTGELFF
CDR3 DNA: TGTGCCAGCAGTGGCCGGGACTCTTACACCGGGGAGCTGTTTTTT

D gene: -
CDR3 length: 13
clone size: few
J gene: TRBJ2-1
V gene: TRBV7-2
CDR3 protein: CASSFRGYNEQFF
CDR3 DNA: TGTGCCAGCAGCTTCAGGGGATACAATGAGCAGTTCTTC

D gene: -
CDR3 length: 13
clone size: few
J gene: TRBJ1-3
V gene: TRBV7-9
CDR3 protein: CASKRGVGNTIYF
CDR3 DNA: TGTGCCAGCAAGAGGGGAGTTGGGAACACCATATATTTT